These T cell receptor beta chains were read from a single sample in a study of T cell repertoires in cytomegalovirus infection. Their target antigens are unknown. A single record per CDR3 protein comes from TCRdb applying MiXCR to the reads. Seen here are about 920,000 distinct CDR3 sequences, about a third observed once, and the top ten hold around 15%. The specimen was cultured CD8+ T cells from PBMCs, collected from culture after CMV antigen stimulation. The source is a human donor in good health (CMV status not recorded). Some clones in this sample may be carry-over from other donors' samples. CDR3s include the opening cysteine and the closing phenylalanine or tryptophan. A D gene is named only where the DNA matches it firmly. Only some rows state a clone size, as once, few, many or a class for expanded clones.

D gene	clone size	J gene	V gene	CDR3 DNA	CDR3 protein
TRBD1	many	TRBJ1-6	TRBV10-3	TGTGCCATCAGGGGGGACAGGGATATCTACGGAAATTCACCCCTCCACTTT	CAIRGDRDIYGNSPLHF
.	.	TRBJ1-6	TRBV15	TGTGCCACCAGCAGAGGACAGGACTCCTATAATTCACCCCTCCACTTT	CATSRGQDSYNSPLHF
.	few	TRBJ2-1	TRBV7-8	TGTGCCAGCAGCGCCCACATAGGGAGTGATGAGCAGTTCTTC	CASSAHIGSDEQFF
.	.	TRBJ1-2	TRBV14	TGTGCCAGCAGCCAAGCCCAAGTCGTGGGCCTGAAAAGGACCAACTATGGCTACACCTTC	CASSQAQVVGLKRTNYGYTF
TRBD2	few	TRBJ2-1	TRBV19	TGTGCCAGTAGTAACAGCGGGGGCTCCTACAATGAGCAGTTCTTC	CASSNSGGSYNEQFF
.	.	TRBJ1-1	TRBV7-6	TGTGCCAGCAGCGGATTCAGGGATTTCATGAACACTGAAGCTTTCTTT	CASSGFRDFMNTEAFF
TRBD2	.	TRBJ2-7	TRBV19	TGTGCCAGTAGTATCGTTTCTAGCGGCTCCTACGAGCAGTACTTC	CASSIVSSGSYEQYF
TRBD2	many	TRBJ2-1	TRBV7-6	TGTGCCAGCAGCTCACTCCTCGGTTGGGGGGGCAATGAGCAGTTCTTC	CASSSLLGWGGNEQFF
TRBD2	many	TRBJ2-5	TRBV7-9	TGTGCCAGCAGCTGGGGACGGGGGGACCAAGAGACCCAGTACTTC	CASSWGRGDQETQYF
TRBD1	.	TRBJ1-1	TRBV24-1	TGTGCCACCAGTCCCGGACAGGACTTGAACACTGAAGCTTTCTTT	CATSPGQDLNTEAFF